Presented here are 30 T cell receptor beta chains from one specimen sequenced in a study of beta chain features in type 1 diabetes. Expressed TCRB transcripts were sequenced, since all the RNA that had been isolated was reverse transcribed. Here immunoSEQ multiplex PCR was the method, and the copy in TCRdb shows in-frame clones only, minus some. Of some 44,000 clones in the sample, about 51% are singletons; the top ten hold approximately 2.1%. The source material was Tregs from blood. These receptors came from a woman under 30 in good health.

Only a few counts were recorded for this clone. V gene TRBV30 combines with J gene TRBJ2-5, with 10 bases identical to TRBD1. CDR3 length equals 13 residues. Germline CDR1 and CDR2: GTSNPN and SVGIG (reference sequence). V shed 5 bases, J shed 5 bases, and the junction held 5 bases outside the gene matches. CDR3 sequence reads: CAWDRGRRETQYF. CDR3 nucleotide sequence: TGTGCCTGGGACAGGGGGCGTCGGGAGACCCAGTACTTC.

The chain uses TRBV29-1 and TRBJ2-5; possibly TRBD2 for D (5 bases). This CDR3 region has 11 residues. V lost 2 bases and J lost 6, with 7 bases in between. Germline V gene sequence: CDR1 SQVTM, CDR2 ANQGSEA. The chain's CDR3 is CSVESGKTQYF. In DNA form, the CDR3 reads TGCAGCGTTGAAAGCGGAAAGACCCAGTACTTC.

This chain joins TRBV30 and TRBJ1-2; 9 bases are shared with TRBD1. V lost 8 bases to trimming and J lost 4 bases; unmatched junction nucleotides: 17. Per germline, CDR1 GTSNPN and CDR2 SVGIG (reference sequence). The CDR3 runs 16 residues. The CDR3 DNA is TGTGCCAACCCGGGACAGGGTGTAGGAAGCATCTATGGCTACACCTTC. Amino acids: CANPGQGVGSIYGYTF.

The chain employs TRBV11-2 and TRBJ2-7; 7 positions match TRBD1. Germline CDR1 and CDR2: SGHAT and FQNNGV. CDR3 length equals 15 residues. The V and J ends lost 0 bases and 5 bases, in that order; junction bases with no gene match: 7. CDR3 DNA: TGTGCCAGCAGCTTAGAGACCGGGACAGTCGACGAGCAGTACTTC. The encoded protein is CASSLETGTVDEQYF.

The rearrangement joins TRBV28 to TRBJ2-7, with 11 positions matching TRBD2. With 2 bases clipped from V and 3 bases from J, the junction kept 6 bases outside the gene matches. Looked up from germline, CDR1 is MDHEN and CDR2 is SYDVKM. This CDR3 contains 16 residues. Written as DNA, the CDR3 is TGTGCCAGCAGTTTACTAGAAGGGACTAGCGGCTACGAGCAGTACTTC. Translating gives CASSLLEGTSGYEQYF.

CDR3 in amino acids: CASSFDRTYNEQFF. The CDR3 nucleotides are TGTGCCAGCAGCTTTGACAGAACCTACAATGAGCAGTTCTTC. This chain joins TRBV11-1 and TRBJ2-1, with D possibly being TRBD1 (5 bases). V lost 3 bases and J 2 bases, leaving 8 bases between the germline ends. CDR1 SGHAT and CDR2 FQDESV come from the germline V gene (reference sequence). This CDR3 is built from 14 residues.

This sequence joins TRBV4-1 and TRBJ2-2; D is uncertain. Germline-derived CDR1 and CDR2 are MGHRA and YSYEKL. The CDR3 runs to 17 residues. V was clipped by 0 bases and J by 1 base, with 12 bases between them. The CDR3 nucleotides read TGCGCCAGCAGCCAAGATGGTGAGACAATGAACACCGGGGAGCTGTTTTTT. Translating gives CASSQDGETMNTGELFF.

The chain is built from TRBV27 and TRBJ1-5; possibly TRBD1 for D (5 bases). This CDR3 has 14 residues. CDR1 is MNHEY, CDR2 SMNVEV, per germline (reference sequence). V gave up 4 bases and J gave up 9 bases, with 16 bases separating them. The CDR3 DNA sequence: TGTGCCAGCAGTTCAGGGACTTTAGGGGTGCCCCAGCATTTT. Protein product: CASSSGTLGVPQHF.

The chain carries TRBV5-1 and TRBJ2-3; TRBD2 matches at 13 bases. The germline V gene has CDR1 SGHRS and CDR2 YFSETQ. The CDR3 has 16 amino acids. After removal of 4 bases from V and 11 bases from J, the junction contained 13 bases not matched to a gene. CDR3 sequence: CASSQQLAGGGDGQYF. The CDR3 coding sequence is TGCGCCAGCAGCCAACAACTAGCGGGAGGGGGAGATGGGCAGTATTTT.

The chain recombines TRBV9 with TRBJ1-2; D is ambiguous. Germline V CDR1 and CDR2: SGDLS, YYNGEE. The CDR3 runs to 15 residues. Trimming removed 4 bases from V and 4 bases from J, with 17 bases in between. CDR3 loop: CASSSQNTGIYGYTF. DNA of the CDR3: TGTGCCAGCAGCTCCCAGAATACCGGGATCTATGGCTACACCTTC.

This chain connects TRBV15 to TRBJ2-5; 9 bases fit TRBD1. Losses at the gene ends were 2 bases for V and 4 bases for J; bases not matched to a gene: 5. Germline CDR1 and CDR2: LNHNV and YYDKDF (reference sequence). CDR3 size: 15 residues. In nucleotides, the CDR3 is TGTGCCACCAGCAGACCGAGGACAGGGGCAGAGACCCAGTACTTC. Translated, it gives CATSRPRTGAETQYF.

J is TRBJ2-7 and V is TRBV12-5; 8 positions match TRBD1. After removal of 5 bases from V and 2 bases from J, the junction contained 5 bases not matched to a gene. The germline V gene encodes CDR1 LGHNT and CDR2 FRNRAP. The CDR3 contains 14 residues. This CDR3 reads CASGPGQGTYEQYF. The CDR3 DNA is TGTGCTAGTGGTCCCGGACAGGGAACCTACGAGCAGTACTTC.

The chain has TRBV28 and TRBJ2-3, with D possibly being TRBD1 (6 bases). This CDR3 has 15 residues. The V end lost 5 bases, the J end lost 5 bases, and 17 bases lay between the germline ends. Germline CDR1 reads MDHEN; CDR2 reads SYDVKM. In DNA form, the CDR3 reads TGTGCCAGCAGTGGCAGGGGTGGAAACATAGATACGCAGTATTTT. Encoded protein: CASSGRGGNIDTQYF.

This clone was seen a few times. The chain uses TRBV19 and TRBJ1-2; D ambiguous. The germline V gene has CDR1 LNHDA and CDR2 SQIVND (reference sequence). The CDR3 is made up of 15 amino acids. Trimming pared 8 bases from V and 4 bases from J, leaving 20 bases between. CDR3 protein: CASSPPLAVTYGYTF. The CDR3 DNA reads as TGTGCCAGTTCACCCCCCCTGGCCGTTACCTATGGCTACACCTTC.

This clone has only a few counts. V is TRBV7-9 and J is TRBJ2-7; the D gene is possibly TRBD2 (6 bases). In germline, CDR1 is SEHNR, CDR2 FQNEAQ (reference sequence). This CDR3 spans 15 amino acids. Trimming cost V 4 bases and J 7 bases, with 20 bases left between them. The CDR3 loop is CASSSTGSPLGEQYF. DNA of the CDR3: TGTGCCAGCAGCTCGACCGGGAGCCCCCTGGGTGAGCAGTACTTC.

This rearrangement joins TRBV11-2 to TRBJ2-7; 9 nucleotides align to TRBD1. V shed 7 bases, J shed 12 bases, and the junction held 7 bases outside the gene matches. This CDR3 region has 11 residues. Looked up from germline, CDR1 is SGHAT and CDR2 is FQNNGV. The CDR3 DNA follows: TGTGCCAGCAACTCGGGGACAGGGCTGTACTTC. It codes for CASNSGTGLYF.

In this sample, this clone turned up a few times. The V and J genes are TRBV6-5 and TRBJ1-5; D unresolved. Germline loops: CDR1 MNHEY, CDR2 SVGAGI. Trimming removed 6 bases from V and 6 bases from J, with 18 bases in between. This CDR3 is built from 15 residues. The CDR3 DNA reads as TGTGCCAGCAGATCAGCCTCTCAAGGCGGTCAGCCCCAGCATTTT. This translates into CASRSASQGGQPQHF.

The chain employs TRBV20-1 and TRBJ1-2; D gene unclear. Looked up from germline, CDR1 is DFQATT and CDR2 is SNEGSKA (reference sequence). V dropped 8 bases and J dropped 3 bases, with 7 bases sitting between them. The CDR3 spans 10 residues. CDR3 loop: CSPQDYGYTF. In DNA form, the CDR3 reads TGCAGTCCCCAGGACTATGGCTACACCTTC.

This clone was counted between two and nine times. The chain is built from TRBV18 and TRBJ2-1, with 7 bases that match TRBD2. This CDR3 is 16 amino acids long. From germline, CDR1 is KGHSH and CDR2 LQKENI. The trim removed 2 bases at V and 6 bases at J, leaving 10 bases unmatched. The CDR3 sequence is CASSPGLGGVPNEQFF. The CDR3 nucleotides read TGTGCCAGCTCACCAGGACTGGGAGGGGTACCCAATGAGCAGTTCTTC.

The gene calls are TRBV30 and TRBJ1-1; D gene uncertain. This CDR3 has 13 amino acids. The ends were cut back, 6 bases at V and 0 bases at J, with 11 bases in the middle. CDR1 GTSNPN and CDR2 SVGIG come from the germline V gene (reference sequence). Here the CDR3 reads CACIQTLNTEAFF. CDR3 bases: TGTGCCTGCATACAGACCTTGAACACTGAAGCTTTCTTT. Full variable domain (remainder filled in from reference TRBV30 and TRBJ1-1): SQTIHQWPATLVQPVGSPLSLECTVEGTSNPNLYWYRQAAGRGLQLLFYSVGIGQISSEVPQNLSASRPQDRQFILSSKKLLLSDSGFYLCACIQTLNTEAFFGQGTRLTVV.

The chain recombines TRBV7-9 with TRBJ2-5; D ambiguous. The J call is uncertain, as TRBJ2-7 better fits the DNA end. The CDR3 contains 13 residues. Germline CDR1 SEHNR, CDR2 FQNEAQ (reference sequence). The chain's CDR3 is CASSFNGPYEQYF. CDR3 sequence (DNA): TGTGCCAGCAGCTTTAACGGTCCCTACGAGCAGTACTTC.

This chain uses TRBV6-5 with TRBJ2-7; tentative D call: TRBD1 (5 bases). The CDR3 runs 14 residues. The germline V gene encodes CDR1 MNHEY and CDR2 SVGAGI. Trimming cost V 6 bases and J 2 bases, with 14 bases left between them. The CDR3 is CASRITGSAYEQYF. The CDR3 region has the DNA TGTGCCAGCAGGATAACAGGATCCGCCTACGAGCAGTACTTC.

The chain is built from TRBV5-1 and TRBJ2-5; 16 positions agree with TRBD2. The end of the DNA fits TRBJ2-7 better, so the J call may be wrong. The CDR3 is 17 amino acids. Germline values: CDR1 SGHRS, CDR2 YFSETQ. In DNA form, the CDR3 reads TGCGCCAGCAGCTTGGAAGGGACTAGCGGGAGGGGGTACGAGCAGTACTTC. Its translation: CASSLEGTSGRGYEQYF.

The DNA of the CDR3 is TGTGCCAGCAGCTTAACCGTAGCAAAACTGAATGAGCAGTTCTTC. It encodes CASSLTVAKLNEQFF. This rearrangement joins TRBV7-3 to TRBJ2-1, with D uncertain. The CDR3 runs 15 residues. Germline CDR1 is SGHTA and CDR2 is FQGTGA. V was cut by 0 bases and J by 7 bases, with 13 bases left in between.

This clone turned up a few times. The V call is TRBV7-2, the J call TRBJ2-7; 8 bases are shared with TRBD1. Germline-derived CDR1 and CDR2 are SGHTA and FQGNSA. This CDR3 is built from 16 residues. V lost 5 bases and J lost 0; bases outside the gene matches: 9. CDR3 region: CASSLTGTGISYEQYF. CDR3 DNA sequence: TGTGCCAGCAGCCTCACCGGGACAGGTATCTCCTACGAGCAGTACTTC.

The CDR3 DNA reads as TGTGCCAGCAGTGGGGGGGGGCGGACTCAGCCCCAGCATTTT. It codes for CASSGGGRTQPQHF. The chain couples TRBV2 to TRBJ1-5; TRBD1 is a possible D gene (6 bases). V was trimmed by 4 bases and J by 6 bases, leaving 13 bases between them. The germline CDR1 and CDR2 sequences are SNHLY and FYNNEI. This CDR3 is 14 amino acids long.

V and J are TRBV27 and TRBJ2-2; D remains ambiguous. The CDR3 has 16 residues. The germline CDR1 and CDR2 sequences are MNHEY and SMNVEV (reference sequence). Trimming took off 3 bases at V and 0 bases at J, with 11 bases between the two ends. CDR3 coding DNA: TGTGCCAGCAGTTTTATAGCTTTCGCGAACACCGGGGAGCTGTTTTTT. Amino acid sequence: CASSFIAFANTGELFF.

There are a few counts of this clone. The V and J genes are TRBV7-6 and TRBJ2-7; tentative D call: TRBD1 (6 bases). V was clipped by 5 bases and J by 3 bases, with 11 bases between them. Looked up from germline, CDR1 is SGHVS and CDR2 is FNYEAQ. The CDR3 has 13 residues. The CDR3 region has the DNA TGTGCCAGCAGCCCCAGGGGTTACTACGAGCAGTACTTC. Protein: CASSPRGYYEQYF.

The genes are TRBV19 and TRBJ2-4; 11 bases are shared with TRBD2. Germline CDR1 LNHDA, CDR2 SQIVND (reference sequence). The CDR3 runs to 15 residues. V dropped 7 bases and J dropped 4; count of bases not matched to a gene: 6. Here the CDR3 reads CASIQGTSGKNIQYF. Here the CDR3 DNA reads TGTGCCAGTATTCAGGGGACTAGCGGTAAAAACATTCAGTACTTC.

With regard to this clone: The same CDR3 can be traced to other DNA sequences in this sample. The chain couples TRBV11-2 to TRBJ2-1; D may be TRBD2 (6 bases). Trimming took 3 bases from V and 7 from J, leaving 10 bases between them. The CDR3 is 13 residues long. The germline V gene has CDR1 SGHAT and CDR2 FQNNGV. Here the CDR3 reads CASSFSGSNEQFF. CDR3 nucleotide sequence: TGTGCCAGCAGCTTTTCCGGGAGTAATGAGCAGTTCTTC.